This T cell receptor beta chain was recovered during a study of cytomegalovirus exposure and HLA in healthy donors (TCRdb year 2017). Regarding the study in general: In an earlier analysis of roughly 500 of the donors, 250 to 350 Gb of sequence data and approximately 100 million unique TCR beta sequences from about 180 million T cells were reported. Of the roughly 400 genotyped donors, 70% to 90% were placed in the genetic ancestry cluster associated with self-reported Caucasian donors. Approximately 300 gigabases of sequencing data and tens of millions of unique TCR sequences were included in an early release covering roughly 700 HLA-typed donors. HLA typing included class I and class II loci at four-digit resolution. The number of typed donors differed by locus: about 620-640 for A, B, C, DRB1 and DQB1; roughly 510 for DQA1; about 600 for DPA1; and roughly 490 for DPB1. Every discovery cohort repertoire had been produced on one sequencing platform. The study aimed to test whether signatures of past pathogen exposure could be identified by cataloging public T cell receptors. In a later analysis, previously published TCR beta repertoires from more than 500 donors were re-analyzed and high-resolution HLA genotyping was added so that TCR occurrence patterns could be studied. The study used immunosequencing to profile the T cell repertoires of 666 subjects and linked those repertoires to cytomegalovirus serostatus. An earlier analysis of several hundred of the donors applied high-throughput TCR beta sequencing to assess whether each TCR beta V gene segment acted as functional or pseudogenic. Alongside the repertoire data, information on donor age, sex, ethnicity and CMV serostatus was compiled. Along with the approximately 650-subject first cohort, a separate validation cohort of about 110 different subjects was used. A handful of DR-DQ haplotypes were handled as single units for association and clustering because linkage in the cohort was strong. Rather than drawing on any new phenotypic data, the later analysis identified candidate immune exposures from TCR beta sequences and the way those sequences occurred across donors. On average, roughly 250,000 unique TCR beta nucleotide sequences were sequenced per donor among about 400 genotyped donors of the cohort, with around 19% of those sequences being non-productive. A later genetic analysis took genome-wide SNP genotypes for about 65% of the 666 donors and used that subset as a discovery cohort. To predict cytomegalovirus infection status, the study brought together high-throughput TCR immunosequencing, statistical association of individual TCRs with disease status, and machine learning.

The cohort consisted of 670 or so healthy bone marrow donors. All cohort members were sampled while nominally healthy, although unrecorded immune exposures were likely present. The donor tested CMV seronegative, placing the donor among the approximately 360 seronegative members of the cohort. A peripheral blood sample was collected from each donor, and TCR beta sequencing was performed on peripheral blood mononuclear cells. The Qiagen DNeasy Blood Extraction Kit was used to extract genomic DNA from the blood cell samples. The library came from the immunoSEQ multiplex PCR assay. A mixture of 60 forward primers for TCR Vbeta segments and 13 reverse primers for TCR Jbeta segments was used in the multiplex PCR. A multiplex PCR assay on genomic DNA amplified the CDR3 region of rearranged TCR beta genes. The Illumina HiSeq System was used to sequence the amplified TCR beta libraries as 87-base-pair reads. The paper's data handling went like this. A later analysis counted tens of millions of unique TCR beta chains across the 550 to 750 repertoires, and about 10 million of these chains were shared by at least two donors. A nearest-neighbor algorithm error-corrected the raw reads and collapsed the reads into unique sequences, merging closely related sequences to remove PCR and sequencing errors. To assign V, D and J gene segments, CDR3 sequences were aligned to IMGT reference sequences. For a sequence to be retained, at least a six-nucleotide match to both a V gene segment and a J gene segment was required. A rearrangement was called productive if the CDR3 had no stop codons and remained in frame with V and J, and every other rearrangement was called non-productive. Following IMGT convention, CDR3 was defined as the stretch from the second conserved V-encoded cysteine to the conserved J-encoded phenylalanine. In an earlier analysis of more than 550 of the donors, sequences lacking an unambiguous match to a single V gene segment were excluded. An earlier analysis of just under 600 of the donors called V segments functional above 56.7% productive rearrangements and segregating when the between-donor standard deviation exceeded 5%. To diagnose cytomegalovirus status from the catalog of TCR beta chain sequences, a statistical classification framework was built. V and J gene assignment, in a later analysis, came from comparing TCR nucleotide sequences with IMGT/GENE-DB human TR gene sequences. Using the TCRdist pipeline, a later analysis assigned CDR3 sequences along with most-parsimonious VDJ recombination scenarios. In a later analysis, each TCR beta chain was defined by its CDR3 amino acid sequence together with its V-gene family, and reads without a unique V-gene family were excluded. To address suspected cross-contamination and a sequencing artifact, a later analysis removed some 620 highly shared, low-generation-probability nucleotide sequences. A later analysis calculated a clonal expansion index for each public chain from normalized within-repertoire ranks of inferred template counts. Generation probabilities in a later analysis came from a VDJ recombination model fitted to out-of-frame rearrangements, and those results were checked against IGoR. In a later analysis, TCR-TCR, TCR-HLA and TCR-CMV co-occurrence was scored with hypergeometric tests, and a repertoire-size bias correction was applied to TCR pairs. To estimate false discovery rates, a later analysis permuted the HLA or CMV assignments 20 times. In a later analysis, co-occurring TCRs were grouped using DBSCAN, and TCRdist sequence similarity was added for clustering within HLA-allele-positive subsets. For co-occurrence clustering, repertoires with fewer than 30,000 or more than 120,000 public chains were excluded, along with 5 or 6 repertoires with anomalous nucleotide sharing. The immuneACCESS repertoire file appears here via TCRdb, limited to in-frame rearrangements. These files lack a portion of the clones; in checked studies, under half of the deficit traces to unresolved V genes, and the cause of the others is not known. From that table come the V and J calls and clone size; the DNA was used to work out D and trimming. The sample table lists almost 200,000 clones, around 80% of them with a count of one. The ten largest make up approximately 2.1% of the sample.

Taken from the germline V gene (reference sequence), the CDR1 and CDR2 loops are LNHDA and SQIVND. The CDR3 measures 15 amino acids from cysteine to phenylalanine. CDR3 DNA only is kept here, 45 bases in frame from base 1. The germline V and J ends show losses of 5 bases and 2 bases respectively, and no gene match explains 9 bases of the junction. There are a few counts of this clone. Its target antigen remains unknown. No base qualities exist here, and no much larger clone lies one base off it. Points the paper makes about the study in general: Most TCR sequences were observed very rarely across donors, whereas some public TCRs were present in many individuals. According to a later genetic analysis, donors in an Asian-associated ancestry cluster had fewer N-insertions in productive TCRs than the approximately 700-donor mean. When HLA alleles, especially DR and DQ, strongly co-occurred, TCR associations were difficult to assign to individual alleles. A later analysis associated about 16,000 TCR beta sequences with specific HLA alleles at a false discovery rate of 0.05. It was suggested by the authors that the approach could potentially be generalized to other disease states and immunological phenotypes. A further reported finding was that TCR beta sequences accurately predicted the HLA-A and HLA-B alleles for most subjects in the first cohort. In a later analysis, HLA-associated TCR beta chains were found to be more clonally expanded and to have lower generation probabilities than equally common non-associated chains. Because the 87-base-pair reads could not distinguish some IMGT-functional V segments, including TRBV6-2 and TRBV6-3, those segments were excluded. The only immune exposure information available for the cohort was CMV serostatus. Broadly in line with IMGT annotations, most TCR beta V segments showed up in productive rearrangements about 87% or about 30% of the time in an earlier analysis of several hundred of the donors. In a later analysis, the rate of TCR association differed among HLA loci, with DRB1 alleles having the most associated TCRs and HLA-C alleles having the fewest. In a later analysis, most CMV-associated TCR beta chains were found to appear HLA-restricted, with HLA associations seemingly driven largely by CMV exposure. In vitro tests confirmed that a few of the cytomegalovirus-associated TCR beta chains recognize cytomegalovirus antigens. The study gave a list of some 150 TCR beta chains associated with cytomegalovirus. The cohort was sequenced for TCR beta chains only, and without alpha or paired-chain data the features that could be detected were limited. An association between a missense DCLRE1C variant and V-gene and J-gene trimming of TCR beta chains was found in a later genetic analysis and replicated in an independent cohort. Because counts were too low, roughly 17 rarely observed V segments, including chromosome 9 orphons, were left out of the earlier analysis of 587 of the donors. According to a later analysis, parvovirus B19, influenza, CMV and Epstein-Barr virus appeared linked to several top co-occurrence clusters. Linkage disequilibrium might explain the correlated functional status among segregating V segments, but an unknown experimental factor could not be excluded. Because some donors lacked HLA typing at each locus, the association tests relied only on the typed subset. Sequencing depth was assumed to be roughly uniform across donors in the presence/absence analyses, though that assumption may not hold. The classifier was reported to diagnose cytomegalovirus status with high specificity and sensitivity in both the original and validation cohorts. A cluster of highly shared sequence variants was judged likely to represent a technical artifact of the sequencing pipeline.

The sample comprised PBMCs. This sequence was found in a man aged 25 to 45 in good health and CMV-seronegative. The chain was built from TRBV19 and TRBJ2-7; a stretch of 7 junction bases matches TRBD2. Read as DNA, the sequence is TGTGCCAGTAGTGCTCCGGGACTACTAACCTACGAGCAGTACTTC. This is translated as CASSAPGLLTYEQYF.